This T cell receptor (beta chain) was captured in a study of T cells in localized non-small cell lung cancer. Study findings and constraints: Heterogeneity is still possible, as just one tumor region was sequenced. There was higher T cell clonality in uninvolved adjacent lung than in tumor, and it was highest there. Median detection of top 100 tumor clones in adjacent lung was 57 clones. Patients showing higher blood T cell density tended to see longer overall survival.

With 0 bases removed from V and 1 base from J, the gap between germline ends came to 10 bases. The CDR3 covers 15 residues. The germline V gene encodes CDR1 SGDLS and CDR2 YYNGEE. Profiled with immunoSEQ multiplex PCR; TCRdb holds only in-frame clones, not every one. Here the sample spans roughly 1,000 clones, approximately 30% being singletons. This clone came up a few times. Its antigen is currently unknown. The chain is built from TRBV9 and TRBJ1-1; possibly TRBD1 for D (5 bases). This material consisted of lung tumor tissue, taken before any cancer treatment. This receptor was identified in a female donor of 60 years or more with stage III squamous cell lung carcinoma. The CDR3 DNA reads TGTGCCAGCAGCGTAGGAACAGGCTCGAACACTGAAGCTTTCTTT. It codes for CASSVGTGSNTEAFF. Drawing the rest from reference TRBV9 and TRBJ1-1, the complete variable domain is DSGVTQTPKHLITATGQRVTLRCSPRSGDLSVYWYQQSLDQGLQFLIQYYNGEERAKGNILERFSAQQFPDLHSELNLSSLELGDSALYFCASSVGTGSNTEAFFGQGTRLTVV.